These 27 T cell receptor beta chains originate from one sample sequenced in a study of T-cell reconstitution after alpha-beta-depleted transplantation in children. Unique molecular identifiers tagged the TCRbeta library. MiXCR, applied by TCRdb to the PCR reads, yields one record per CDR3 protein. The sample yields 700,000 to 950,000 distinct CDR3 sequences, about 15% seen once. The sample was PBMCs, mostly from graft donor cells, taken 360 days after TCRalphabeta/CD19-depleted stem cell transplant. These TCRs come from a male patient younger than 18 who had a stem cell transplant for acute lymphoblastic leukemia, so the T cells may come from the graft donor.

The CDR3 sequence is CASSQGGNRGYEQYF. The CDR3 region has the DNA TGTGCCAGCAGCCAAGGCGGGAACAGGGGCTACGAGCAGTACTTC. The chain carries TRBV3-1 and TRBJ2-7; D possibly corresponds to TRBD1 (7 bases). The CDR3 loop spans 15 amino acids. V lost 1 base and J 3 bases, leaving 13 bases between the germline ends. Per the germline V gene, CDR1 is LGHDT and CDR2 is YNNKEL (reference sequence).

This clonotype showed up just a few times. The CDR3 sequence is CAAHDRPTDTQYF. The CDR3 DNA follows: TGTGCCGCACACGACCGACCGACGGATACGCAGTATTTT. The chain combines TRBV27 with TRBJ2-3; D uncertain. In germline, CDR1 is MNHEY, CDR2 SMNVEV (reference sequence). This CDR3 comprises 13 residues. Trimming pared 11 bases from V and 6 bases from J, leaving 18 bases between.

This clonotype was counted ten times or more. In nucleotides, the CDR3 is TGTGCCAGCATTATCCAGGGGAGGGGCTACACCTTC. This codes for CASIIQGRGYTF. The rearrangement uses TRBV12-3 or TRBV12-4 and TRBJ1-2; tentative D call: TRBD1 (6 bases). The V end was cut by 7 bases, the J end by 8 bases, with 14 bases between. The CDR3 is 12 residues long.

The chain links TRBV7-9 to TRBJ2-1, with 7 bases matching TRBD2. The V segment lost 6 bases and the J segment 3 bases; nucleotides outside the gene matches: 14. Germline CDR1 reads SEHNR; CDR2 reads FQNEAQ (reference sequence). CDR3 size: 17 residues. The CDR3 loop reads CASSHTWWLADYNEQFF. The DNA for the CDR3 is TGTGCCAGCAGTCACACCTGGTGGCTAGCGGACTACAATGAGCAGTTCTTC.

This clonotype was recorded many times. V gene TRBV29-1 combines with J gene TRBJ1-3; D unresolved. This CDR3 contains 11 residues. CDR1 and CDR2 (germline): SQVTM, ANQGSEA. Trimming removed 3 bases at V and 4 bases at J, with 4 bases between. DNA of the CDR3: TGCAGCGTTGACGGAGGAAACACCATATATTTT. Translation: CSVDGGNTIYF.

The chain couples TRBV20-1 to TRBJ2-2, with D unclear. Germline assignment: CDR1 DFQATT and CDR2 SNEGSKA (reference sequence). Trimming removed 3 bases from V and 2 bases from J, with 10 bases in between. This CDR3 spans 14 amino acids. The CDR3 DNA reads TGCAGTGCTAGTAGGCGCCCAAACACCGGGGAGCTGTTTTTT. Protein sequence: CSASRRPNTGELFF.

The chain uses TRBV20-1 and TRBJ2-5; 13 bases match TRBD2. CDR3 length: 17 residues. In germline, CDR1 is DFQATT, CDR2 SNEGSKA (reference sequence). Germline trimming cut 2 bases from V and 5 bases from J; bases unmatched to any gene: 11. The CDR3 DNA follows: TGCAGTGCTAGACTCCTGGGACTAGCGGGGAAGAGGGAGACCCAGTACTTC. It specifies CSARLLGLAGKRETQYF.

The chain couples TRBV20-1 to TRBJ2-7; 7 nucleotides align to TRBD2. The CDR3 is 13 residues long. Germline V lookup: CDR1 DFQATT, CDR2 SNEGSKA (reference sequence). V lost 6 bases to trimming and J lost 0 bases; unmatched junction nucleotides: 5. The CDR3 here is CSAIAGLSYEQYF. The CDR3 DNA reads TGCAGTGCAATAGCGGGCCTCTCCTACGAGCAGTACTTC.

In this sample, this clonotype turned up a few times. The chain is built from TRBV28 and TRBJ2-2; D remains ambiguous. Germline-derived CDR1 and CDR2 are MDHEN and SYDVKM. V was trimmed by 3 bases and J by 4 bases, leaving 9 bases between them. The CDR3 sequence is 14 residues long. In nucleotides, the CDR3 is TGTGCCAGCAGTTTGTACGGCGCCACCGGGGAGCTGTTTTTT. The encoded protein is CASSLYGATGELFF.

The rearrangement uses TRBV28 and TRBJ1-6; D remains ambiguous. CDR1 and CDR2 (germline): MDHEN, SYDVKM. Between the trimmed V and J ends, which lost 2 bases and 9 bases, there was a span of 11 bases. The CDR3 loop spans 14 amino acids. This CDR3 reads CASSLPRTISPLHF. The CDR3 DNA sequence: TGTGCCAGCAGTTTACCCCGGACGATTTCACCCCTCCACTTT.

This clonotype was observed a few times. The rearrangement joins TRBV7-2 to TRBJ2-2, with 8 bases fitting TRBD1. Germline V gene data show CDR1 as SGHTA and CDR2 as FQGNSA. V was clipped by 1 base and J by 4 bases; unmatched bases: 2. CDR3 length: 15 residues. CDR3 amino acids: CASSLGGTGTGELFF. CDR3 in DNA: TGTGCCAGCAGCTTAGGGGGGACAGGCACCGGGGAGCTGTTTTTT.

This clonotype was seen a few times. The chain uses TRBV5-5 and TRBJ2-7, with TRBD2 matching over 7 bases. CDR1 is SGHKS and CDR2 is YYEKEE in the germline V gene (reference sequence). CDR3 length: 18 residues. V trimming: 0 bases; J trimming: 7 bases; junction bases outside the gene matches: 19. CDR3 nucleotides: TGTGCCAGCAGCTTGGCCCCCATTAGCGGGTCTCGGGGGAGGGAGCAGTACTTC. Translation: CASSLAPISGSRGREQYF.

This clonotype was found once. Sequence at one end of the junction differs from germline and may be a read error. V usage is TRBV12-3 or TRBV12-4 and J usage is TRBJ2-7, with D perhaps TRBD1 (9 bases). This CDR3 is 19 amino acids long. The CDR3, as DNA: TGTGCCAGCTGTTTAGCCCCGGGTGCGGGGGGACAGGGACGTTACGAGCAGTACTTC. Its protein is CASCLAPGAGGQGRYEQYF.

This clonotype was detected a few times. The V and J genes are TRBV12-3 or TRBV12-4 and TRBJ2-1, with 8 positions matching TRBD1. The CDR3 has 13 amino acids. J was trimmed by 12 bases and V by 6 bases; bases with no gene match: 10. The CDR3 sequence: CASSLGQGPWQFF. CDR3 sequence (DNA): TGTGCCAGCAGCCTCGGACAGGGCCCGTGGCAGTTCTTC.

This chain uses TRBV5-6 with TRBJ2-4; perhaps TRBD2 as D (5 bases). In germline, CDR1 is SGHDT, CDR2 YYEEEE. V lost 7 bases, J lost 11 bases, and 19 bases lay in between. The CDR3 consists of 13 residues. The CDR3 DNA follows: TGTGCCAGCGGCCCCGGTCTCCCGGACTTTCAGTACTTC. Its translation is CASGPGLPDFQYF. Based on the CDR3 plus reference TRBV5-6 and TRBJ2-4, the full variable domain is DAGVTQSPTHLIKTRGQQVTLRCSPKSGHDTVSWYQQALGQGPQFIFQYYEEEERQRGNFPDRFSGHQFPNYSSELNVNALLLGDSALYLCASGPGLPDFQYFGAGTRLSVL.

This chain uses TRBV3-1 with TRBJ2-2, with TRBD1 matching over 11 bases. Trimming cost V 8 bases and J 3 bases; bases outside gene matches: 8. This CDR3 contains 16 residues. The germline V gene encodes CDR1 LGHDT and CDR2 YNNKEL (reference sequence). DNA for the CDR3: TGTGCCAGCCGGACAGGGGGCATACTCTACACCGGGGAGCTGTTTTTT. Amino acid sequence: CASRTGGILYTGELFF.

This clonotype was detected only a few times. The CDR3 nucleotides read TGTGCCAGCAGCCCGACAGGAAGGGGCTACACCTTC. This sequence encodes CASSPTGRGYTF. The rearrangement links TRBV7-9 to TRBJ1-2; the D gene is possibly TRBD1 (6 bases). Germline CDR1 is SEHNR and CDR2 is FQNEAQ (reference sequence). The CDR3 runs 12 residues. Trimming pared 5 bases from V and 8 bases from J, leaving 12 bases between.

The chain employs TRBV5-1 and TRBJ2-5; a possible D gene is TRBD1 (6 bases). The germline V gene has CDR1 SGHRS and CDR2 YFSETQ. V lost 2 bases and J lost 5, with 22 bases in between. The CDR3 is 17 residues long. The chain's CDR3 is CASSFYGLDSRSETQYF. The CDR3 DNA reads as TGCGCCAGCAGCTTTTACGGCCTGGACAGCCGCTCTGAGACCCAGTACTTC.

This clonotype turned up a few times. The V and J genes are TRBV5-1 and TRBJ1-1; no clear D. This CDR3 comprises 13 residues. With 5 bases removed from V and 1 base from J, the gap between germline ends came to 9 bases. The germline V gene encodes CDR1 SGHRS and CDR2 YFSETQ. Here the CDR3 reads CASRLERNTEAFF. CDR3 nucleotides: TGCGCCAGCAGACTGGAAAGGAACACTGAAGCTTTCTTT.

This clonotype was seen a few times. This rearrangement joins TRBV7-9 to TRBJ2-7, with D tentatively TRBD1 or TRBD2 (5 bases each). This CDR3 has 14 amino acids. Germline loops: CDR1 SEHNR, CDR2 FQNEAQ (reference sequence). V was shortened by 1 base and J by 3 bases, with 10 bases between the two germline ends. The CDR3 protein is CASSLELGDYEQYF. The DNA for the CDR3 is TGTGCCAGCAGCTTAGAGCTGGGGGACTACGAGCAGTACTTC.

The chain carries TRBV9 and TRBJ2-7, with 8 bases lining up with TRBD2. The CDR3 contains 15 residues. CDR1 and CDR2 from the germline V gene are SGDLS and YYNGEE. The trim removed 3 bases at V and 0 bases at J, leaving 5 bases unmatched. CDR3 region: CASSATGTSSYEQYF. Written as DNA, the CDR3 is TGTGCCAGCAGCGCTACCGGGACTAGCTCCTACGAGCAGTACTTC. Combining the CDR3 with reference TRBV9 and TRBJ2-7 gives the whole variable domain DSGVTQTPKHLITATGQRVTLRCSPRSGDLSVYWYQQSLDQGLQFLIQYYNGEERAKGNILERFSAQQFPDLHSELNLSSLELGDSALYFCASSATGTSSYEQYFGPGTRLTVT.

This chain joins TRBV4-1 and TRBJ1-2; 8 bases fit TRBD1. Germline V gene sequence: CDR1 MGHRA, CDR2 YSYEKL. This CDR3 contains 14 residues. Trimming took 4 bases from V and 5 from J; bases not matched to a gene: 6. DNA for the CDR3: TGCGCCAGCAGCCCCTTGACAGGGGAATATGGCTACACCTTC. It yields the protein CASSPLTGEYGYTF.

This CDR3 reads CASRVAGESYNEQFF. DNA for the CDR3: TGTGCCAGCAGAGTAGCGGGAGAATCCTACAATGAGCAGTTCTTC. The V gene is TRBV6-1, the J gene TRBJ2-1; 9 positions match TRBD2. This CDR3 has 15 residues. The germline gives CDR1 MNHNS, CDR2 SASEGT. V was pared by 6 bases and J by 1 base, with 4 bases of the junction left unmatched.

The chain joins TRBV5-1 to TRBJ1-2, with 12 bases lining up with TRBD1. Germline loops: CDR1 SGHRS, CDR2 YFSETQ. V gave up 4 bases and J gave up 8 bases; unmatched junction bases: 9. The CDR3 has 15 amino acids. The CDR3 region is CASSNPGQGARGYTF. Here the CDR3 DNA reads TGCGCCAGCAGCAACCCGGGACAGGGGGCGAGAGGCTACACCTTC. Filled out from reference TRBV5-1 and TRBJ1-2, the complete variable domain reads KAGVTQTPRYLIKTRGQQVTLSCSPISGHRSVSWYQQTPGQGLQFLFEYFSETQRNKGNFPGRFSGRQFSNSRSEMNVSTLELGDSALYLCASSNPGQGARGYTFGSGTRLTVV.

The chain combines TRBV3-1 with TRBJ2-1; D is undetermined. CDR1 is LGHDT, CDR2 YNNKEL, per germline (reference sequence). V lost 3 bases to trimming and J lost 4 bases, with 4 bases between them. The CDR3 contains 12 residues. The CDR3 region has the DNA TGTGCCAGCAGCCACAAGTACAATGAGCAGTTCTTC. Its translation is CASSHKYNEQFF.

This clonotype was found a few times. V usage is TRBV4-1 and J usage is TRBJ2-1, with 9 bases identical to TRBD2. CDR3 size: 17 residues. V shed 0 bases and J 4 bases; nucleotides not matched to a gene: 7. Germline V gives CDR1 MGHRA, CDR2 YSYEKL. CDR3 in amino acids: CASSQEGTSGPYNEQFF. The CDR3 DNA sequence: TGCGCCAGCAGCCAAGAAGGTACTAGCGGGCCTTACAATGAGCAGTTCTTC.

This clonotype came up a few times. This rearrangement joins TRBV29-1 to TRBJ2-2; tentative D call: TRBD1 (6 bases). Looked up from germline, CDR1 is SQVTM and CDR2 is ANQGSEA. The CDR3 consists of 15 residues. Trimming cost V 2 bases and J 0 bases, with 10 bases left between them. As DNA, the CDR3 is TGCAGCGTTGAAAGGGGGACAACGAACACCGGGGAGCTGTTTTTT. It is translated as CSVERGTTNTGELFF.